One and the same sample provided the 19 T cell receptor beta chains below, sequenced in a study of cytomegalovirus exposure and HLA in healthy donors. The data were produced by immunoSEQ multiplex PCR, yet TCRdb's version contains in-frame clones alone and is incomplete. The profile shows about 120,000 clones, 89% of them singletons. The specimen was PBMCs. These receptors all stem from a woman under 30 in good health and CMV-seronegative.

This sequence joins TRBV30 and TRBJ1-3, with a weak D call TRBD1 (6 bases). The CDR3 totals 13 residues. The V gene's germline CDR1 is GTSNPN and CDR2 SVGIG (reference sequence). V lost 2 bases and J lost 4, with 9 bases in between. CDR3 protein: CAWSRDTGNTIYF. The CDR3 DNA is TGTGCCTGGAGTCGGGACACCGGAAACACCATATATTTT.

The chain links TRBV6-5 to TRBJ1-6; 11 nucleotides agree with TRBD1. The V and J ends lost 2 bases and 10 bases, in that order; junction bases with no gene match: 7. This CDR3 spans 16 amino acids. Germline CDR1 is MNHEY and CDR2 is SVGAGI. In nucleotides, the CDR3 is TGTGCCAGCAGTTACCGGGGACAGGGGGAAGGATCACCCCTCCACTTT. It codes for CASSYRGQGEGSPLHF.

The gene calls are TRBV28 and TRBJ2-7; tentative D call: TRBD2 (6 bases). V dropped 3 bases and J dropped 5 bases, with 14 bases sitting between them. Germline V gene lookup returns CDR1 MDHEN and CDR2 SYDVKM. The CDR3 is 14 residues long. CDR3 loop: CASSLTRVGDEQYF. DNA of the CDR3: TGTGCCAGCAGTTTGACTAGGGTGGGCGACGAGCAGTACTTC.

The chain uses TRBV4-1 and TRBJ2-4, with D perhaps matching TRBD2 (5 bases). In germline, CDR1 is MGHRA, CDR2 YSYEKL. The CDR3 is 15 residues long. The germline V and J ends were trimmed by 1 base and 0 bases, with 7 bases remaining between them. CDR3 region: CASSQAGSAKNIQYF. CDR3 coding DNA: TGCGCCAGCAGCCAAGCGGGGTCAGCCAAAAACATTCAGTACTTC.

V gene TRBV28 combines with J gene TRBJ2-7; D gene ambiguous. The CDR3 runs 12 residues. The V and J ends lost 5 bases and 0 bases respectively, with 5 bases between them. CDR1 and CDR2 (germline): MDHEN, SYDVKM. The CDR3 DNA sequence: TGTGCCAGCAGTCCCCGCTCCTACGAGCAGTACTTC. The encoded protein is CASSPRSYEQYF.

The chain links TRBV30 to TRBJ2-2; D remains unclear. The CDR3 covers 13 residues. The V gene's germline CDR1 is GTSNPN and CDR2 SVGIG (reference sequence). With 1 base removed from V and 7 bases from J, the gap between germline ends came to 10 bases. The CDR3 region is CAWSGGSDGELFF. The CDR3, as DNA: TGTGCCTGGAGTGGAGGATCCGACGGGGAGCTGTTTTTT.

The V and J genes are TRBV29-1 and TRBJ2-7; TRBD2 agrees at 14 bases. The V gene's germline CDR1 is SQVTM and CDR2 ANQGSEA. CDR3 length equals 19 residues. The V gene end was trimmed by 3 bases and the J gene end by 1 base; junction bases not matched to a gene: 14. In DNA, the CDR3 is TGCAGCGTTGATAAAGGGCCCGGGACTAGCGGGAGCCTGTCCTACGAGCAGTACTTC. Protein: CSVDKGPGTSGSLSYEQYF.

The rearrangement links TRBV11-2 to TRBJ2-7, with 13 positions matching TRBD2. CDR1 and CDR2 from the germline V gene are SGHAT and FQNNGV. The ends lost 5 bases at V and 4 bases at J; junction bases unmatched: 8. The CDR3 is 16 amino acids. CDR3 nucleotides: TGTGCCAGCAGCCCGGGACTAGCGGGAAAGATTTACGAGCAGTACTTC. It yields the protein CASSPGLAGKIYEQYF.

CDR3 in amino acids: CASSLLSEGGDGYTF. The CDR3 DNA reads as TGTGCCAGCAGTCTGCTCTCTGAAGGGGGCGACGGCTACACCTTC. J is TRBJ1-2 and V is TRBV27; 7 bases map to TRBD1. V lost 5 bases, J lost 8 bases, and 14 bases stayed unmatched. Per the germline V gene, CDR1 is MNHEY and CDR2 is SMNVEV (reference sequence). The CDR3 covers 15 residues.

The DNA of the CDR3 is TGTGCCAGCAGTGATAGGGGAGAGACCCAGTACTTC. As protein: CASSDRGETQYF. The chain joins TRBV2 to TRBJ2-5, with a possible D match to TRBD1 (5 bases). CDR1 is SNHLY, CDR2 FYNNEI, per germline. V lost 3 bases and J 4 bases, leaving 6 bases between the germline ends. The CDR3 consists of 12 residues.

This clone was seen a few times. The chain couples TRBV6-4 to TRBJ2-1; TRBD2 matches at 7 bases. With 0 bases clipped from V and 8 bases from J, the junction kept 7 bases outside the gene matches. CDR3 length equals 15 residues. Germline CDR1 MRHNA, CDR2 SNTAGT. The CDR3 is CASSDSRGSIDEQFF. For the CDR3, the DNA is TGTGCCAGCAGTGACTCCCGCGGGAGTATAGATGAGCAGTTCTTC.

This clone was detected once. The chain uses TRBV11-2 and TRBJ2-3; no clear D. V dropped 0 bases and J dropped 6 bases, with 4 bases sitting between them. This CDR3 contains 12 residues. Germline loops: CDR1 SGHAT, CDR2 FQNNGV. CDR3 sequence reads: CASSLDSDTQYF. In DNA, the CDR3 is TGTGCCAGCAGCTTAGATTCGGATACGCAGTATTTT.

This clone was counted once. The chain joins TRBV27 to TRBJ2-1; TRBD1 is a possible D gene (6 bases). There are 12 residues in the CDR3. V lost 4 bases to trimming and J lost 8 bases, with 9 bases between them. Germline CDR1 MNHEY, CDR2 SMNVEV (reference sequence). The CDR3 nucleotides are TGTGCCAGCAGTTCCAGGGGTGATGAGCAGTTCTTC. Protein: CASSSRGDEQFF.

In nucleotides, the CDR3 is TGTGCCAGCAGACAGGAATCAACTAATGAAAAACTGTTTTTT. This encodes CASRQESTNEKLFF. V usage is TRBV2 and J usage is TRBJ1-4; tentatively, D is TRBD1 (5 bases). The CDR3 is 14 amino acids. Per the germline V gene, CDR1 is SNHLY and CDR2 is FYNNEI. Trimming pared 6 bases from V and 0 bases from J, leaving 8 bases between.

The J gene is TRBJ1-5, the V gene TRBV6-1; D is unclear. CDR3 length: 13 amino acids. Per the germline V gene, CDR1 is MNHNS and CDR2 is SASEGT. The V end was cut by 3 bases, the J end by 4 bases, with 7 bases between. The CDR3 DNA follows: TGTGCCAGCAGTGACCGGGAGAATCAGCCCCAGCATTTT. Amino acids: CASSDRENQPQHF.

V and J are TRBV9 and TRBJ2-5; TRBD1 is a possible D gene (6 bases). Germline loops: CDR1 SGDLS, CDR2 YYNGEE. V was cut by 3 bases and J by 5 bases, with 14 bases left in between. This CDR3 comprises 14 residues. The DNA of the CDR3 is TGTGCCAGCAGCGGCGACAGGTTGGAGGAGACCCAGTACTTC. Protein product: CASSGDRLEETQYF.

The V and J genes are TRBV5-1 and TRBJ2-5; 9 bases agree with TRBD2. This CDR3 has 18 amino acids. V lost 3 bases to trimming and J lost 4 bases; unmatched junction nucleotides: 16. Per germline, CDR1 SGHRS and CDR2 YFSETQ. The CDR3 sequence is CASSSPRGREGLGETQYF. CDR3 DNA: TGCGCCAGCAGCTCCCCCCGAGGGCGGGAGGGCCTCGGAGAGACCCAGTACTTC.

V gene TRBV30 combines with J gene TRBJ2-7; perhaps TRBD1 as D (5 bases). Germline V CDR1 and CDR2: GTSNPN, SVGIG (reference sequence). With 5 bases removed from V and 3 bases from J, the gap between germline ends came to 8 bases. The CDR3 runs 11 residues. The CDR3 loop reads CAWGAVYEQYF. CDR3 nucleotides: TGTGCCTGGGGGGCAGTCTACGAGCAGTACTTC. The full variable domain, in which reference TRBV30 and TRBJ2-7 provide the parts outside the CDR3, is SQTIHQWPATLVQPVGSPLSLECTVEGTSNPNLYWYRQAAGRGLQLLFYSVGIGQISSEVPQNLSASRPQDRQFILSSKKLLLSDSGFYLCAWGAVYEQYFGPGTRLTVT.

Note on this clone: One end of the junction does not line up with germline, which may come from a read error. The CDR3 protein is CASSPGQVGEQYF. The CDR3 bases are TGTGCTAGCAGCCCAGGTCAGGTTGGTGAGCAGTACTTC. The rearrangement joins TRBV7-7 to TRBJ2-7; D not certain. Germline V gene lookup returns CDR1 SSHAT and CDR2 FNYEAQ (reference sequence). The CDR3 has 13 amino acids.